The 20 T cell receptor beta chains in this list originate from one sample, sequenced in a study of blood T cell repertoires in COVID-19. Assay used: immunoSEQ multiplex PCR; TCRdb lists only in-frame clones, some missing. This table holds about 130,000 clones, around three quarters found once. Sequencing was performed on peripheral blood. Receptors originate from a human donor in a cohort sampled during active COVID-19.

This sequence joins TRBV5-1 and TRBJ1-4; TRBD1 aligns across 7 bases. Germline-derived CDR1 and CDR2 are SGHRS and YFSETQ. V was pared by 5 bases and J by 4 bases, with 8 bases of the junction left unmatched. There are 15 residues in the CDR3. The CDR3 region has the DNA TGCGCCAGCAGACGGCAAGGGGGCGATAATGAAAAACTGTTTTTT. Encoded protein: CASRRQGGDNEKLFF.

This chain links TRBV12-5 with TRBJ1-5, with D unclear. Germline CDR1 is LGHNT and CDR2 is FRNRAP. Trimming stripped 1 base from V and 9 bases from J, with 10 bases between. CDR3 length: 13 residues. CDR3 amino acids: CASGLDEVRPQHF. CDR3 coding DNA: TGTGCTAGTGGTTTGGACGAGGTGAGGCCCCAGCATTTT.

This chain links TRBV7-9 with TRBJ2-5; D call uncertain. The CDR3 runs to 15 residues. Germline-derived CDR1 and CDR2 are SEHNR and FQNEAQ (reference sequence). Between the trimmed V and J ends, which lost 2 bases and 5 bases, there was a span of 15 bases. The CDR3 sequence: CASSLRASGRETQYF. CDR3 bases: TGTGCCAGCAGCTTAAGAGCCTCAGGAAGGGAGACCCAGTACTTC.

The CDR3 sequence: CASRDLGGSYNEQFF. The CDR3 nucleotides are TGTGCCAGTAGAGATCTGGGGGGGTCCTACAATGAGCAGTTCTTC. V is TRBV19 and J is TRBJ2-1; 7 bases are shared with TRBD2. The CDR3 sequence is 15 residues long. Germline loops: CDR1 LNHDA, CDR2 SQIVND (reference sequence). V was clipped by 6 bases and J by 1 base; unmatched bases: 6.

This clone was detected only once. V is TRBV3-1 (or the pseudogene TRBV3-2) and J is TRBJ2-3; 7 bases line up with TRBD2. CDR1 is LGHDT, CDR2 YNNKEL, per germline (reference sequence). The trim removed 4 bases at V and 2 bases at J, leaving 9 bases unmatched. CDR3 size: 16 residues. The CDR3, as DNA: TGTGCCAGCAGCCCACACTCGGGGGGAATCACAGATACGCAGTATTTT. Translated: CASSPHSGGITDTQYF.

CDR3 DNA: TGTGCCAGCAGCCCAGGGCGGACTAATGAAAAACTGTTTTTT. Its protein is CASSPGRTNEKLFF. This rearrangement joins TRBV5-4 to TRBJ1-4; TRBD1 might be the D (5 bases). Germline V gene data show CDR1 as SGHNT and CDR2 as YYREEE (reference sequence). This CDR3 has 14 residues. Trimming stripped 4 bases from V and 2 bases from J, with 9 bases between.

This chain joins TRBV5-1 and TRBJ1-3, with a possible D match to TRBD1 (5 bases). Germline V gene sequence: CDR1 SGHRS, CDR2 YFSETQ. Trimming took 1 base from V and 0 from J, leaving 11 bases between them. This CDR3 has 16 amino acids. The CDR3 region is CASSLTGSDSGNTIYF. The CDR3, as DNA: TGCGCCAGCAGCTTGACAGGCAGCGACTCTGGAAACACCATATATTTT.

The chain has TRBV6-4 and TRBJ1-6; D is undetermined. Trimming removed 10 bases at V and 4 bases at J, with 14 bases between. CDR3 length: 14 amino acids. Looked up from germline, CDR1 is MRHNA and CDR2 is SNTAGT. CDR3: CATREKGYNSPLHF. Here the CDR3 DNA reads TGTGCCACCCGGGAAAAGGGATATAATTCACCCCTCCACTTT.

This CDR3 reads CASRAANPYNEQFF. The CDR3 DNA reads as TGTGCCAGCAGAGCGGCTAACCCCTACAATGAGCAGTTCTTC. The V gene is TRBV6-5, the J gene TRBJ2-1; a weak D match, TRBD2 (5 bases). This CDR3 region has 14 residues. V lost 6 bases and J 2 bases, leaving 11 bases between the germline ends. Germline-derived CDR1 and CDR2 are MNHEY and SVGAGI.

This clone came up once. The chain joins TRBV13 to TRBJ2-1; 11 bases align to TRBD2. The CDR3 totals 15 residues. Germline V CDR1 and CDR2: PRHDT, FYEKMQ (reference sequence). With 0 bases clipped from V and 5 bases from J, the junction kept 0 bases outside the gene matches. In DNA form, the CDR3 reads TGTGCCAGCAGCTTAGGACTAGCGGGGGACAATGAGCAGTTCTTC. Protein sequence: CASSLGLAGDNEQFF.

V and J are TRBV5-1 and TRBJ2-5; 12 nucleotides align to TRBD1. The CDR3 is 15 residues long. J was trimmed by 3 bases and V by 2 bases; bases with no gene match: 2. Germline CDR1 SGHRS, CDR2 YFSETQ. CDR3 loop: CASSFGTGGEETQYF. Written as DNA, the CDR3 is TGCGCCAGCAGCTTCGGGACAGGGGGCGAAGAGACCCAGTACTTC.

CDR3 region: CASSLEQGTATEAFF. CDR3 nucleotides: TGTGCCAGCAGCTTAGAACAGGGGACAGCCACTGAAGCTTTCTTT. This chain uses TRBV5-6 with TRBJ1-1; 7 positions match TRBD1. The ends lost 2 bases at V and 4 bases at J; junction bases unmatched: 8. The CDR3 has 15 amino acids. CDR1 is SGHDT, CDR2 YYEEEE, per germline.

The V and J genes are TRBV19 and TRBJ1-4; D unresolved. The CDR3 is 14 residues long. Between the trimmed V and J ends, which lost 7 bases and 3 bases, there was a span of 12 bases. Looked up from germline, CDR1 is LNHDA and CDR2 is SQIVND (reference sequence). The CDR3 loop reads CASTEQTPNEKLFF. CDR3 sequence (DNA): TGTGCCAGTACGGAACAGACCCCTAATGAAAAACTGTTTTTT.

In the case of this clone: The junction shows a germline mismatch at one end, possibly a read error. This sequence joins TRBV24-1 and TRBJ2-5, with TRBD2 matching 8 bases. The CDR3 runs 15 residues. Per the germline V gene, CDR1 is KGHDR and CDR2 is SFDVKD. CDR3 in DNA: TGTGCCACCACTGATAATCGGGGGGGCACCGAGACCCAGTACTTC. Encoded protein: CATTDNRGGTETQYF.

V is TRBV19 and J is TRBJ2-2, with D possibly being TRBD1 (5 bases). V was cut by 3 bases and J by 7 bases, with 6 bases left in between. Germline V gene lookup returns CDR1 LNHDA and CDR2 SQIVND (reference sequence). The CDR3 is made up of 12 amino acids. The CDR3 sequence is CASSMQGGELFF. The CDR3 coding sequence is TGTGCCAGTAGTATGCAGGGCGGGGAGCTGTTTTTT.

CDR3 nucleotides: TGTGCCAGCAGTTTGGGACAGGGACCCTACGAGCAGTACTTC. Translated, it gives CASSLGQGPYEQYF. This chain connects TRBV6-5 to TRBJ2-7; 9 bases align to TRBD1. Looked up from germline, CDR1 is MNHEY and CDR2 is SVGAGI. This CDR3 has 14 amino acids. V was clipped by 4 bases and J by 2 bases; unmatched bases: 3.

The chain couples TRBV5-1 to TRBJ2-5; D is possibly TRBD1 (5 bases). V lost 7 bases and J 3 bases, leaving 10 bases between the germline ends. CDR3 length: 12 amino acids. Germline V CDR1 and CDR2: SGHRS, YFSETQ. CDR3 residues: CASFRGEETQYF. The CDR3 DNA reads as TGCGCCAGCTTTAGGGGTGAAGAGACCCAGTACTTC.

This clone appeared a few times. The chain recombines TRBV5-1 with TRBJ2-5; D uncertain. Looked up from germline, CDR1 is SGHRS and CDR2 is YFSETQ. V dropped 4 bases and J dropped 3 bases, with 10 bases sitting between them. The CDR3 totals 13 residues. CDR3 sequence reads: CASSPRNEETQYF. The DNA for the CDR3 is TGCGCCAGCAGCCCGCGGAACGAAGAGACCCAGTACTTC.

The chain couples TRBV7-7 to TRBJ2-5, with D maybe TRBD2 (7 bases). CDR1 and CDR2 (germline): SSHAT, FNYEAQ (reference sequence). V gave up 5 bases and J gave up 5 bases, with 18 bases separating them. CDR3 length equals 15 residues. As DNA, the CDR3 is TGTGCCAGCAGCCCAAAGGGGGGGGGCCTCGAGACCCAGTACTTC. Amino acids: CASSPKGGGLETQYF.

This chain links TRBV6-7 with TRBJ1-3; tentatively, D is TRBD1 (5 bases). TRBV6-7 is placed among ORFs of uncertain function. The V end was cut by 6 bases, the J end by 3 bases, with 21 bases between. CDR3 length: 17 amino acids. The CDR3 loop reads CASRVSFRVRLGNTIYF. CDR3 in DNA: TGTGCCAGCAGAGTCTCATTCAGGGTGAGGCTTGGAAACACCATATATTTT.